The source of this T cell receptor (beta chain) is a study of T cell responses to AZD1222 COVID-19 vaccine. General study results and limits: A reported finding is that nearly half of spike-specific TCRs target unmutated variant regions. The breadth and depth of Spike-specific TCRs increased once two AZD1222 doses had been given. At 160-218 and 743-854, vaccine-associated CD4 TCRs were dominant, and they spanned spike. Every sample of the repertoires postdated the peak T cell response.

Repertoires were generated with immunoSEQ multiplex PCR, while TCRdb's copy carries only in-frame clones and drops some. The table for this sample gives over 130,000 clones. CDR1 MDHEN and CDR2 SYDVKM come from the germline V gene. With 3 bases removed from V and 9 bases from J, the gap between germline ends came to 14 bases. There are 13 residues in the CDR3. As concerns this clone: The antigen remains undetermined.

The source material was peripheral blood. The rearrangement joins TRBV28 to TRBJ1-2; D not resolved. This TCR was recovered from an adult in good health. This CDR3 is CASSFGGPGSYTF. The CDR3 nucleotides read TGTGCCAGCAGTTTCGGCGGGCCCGGGAGCTACACCTTC.